This entry describes one TCR beta chain. The source of the sample is a study of control samples from healthy donors and cancer patients. Trimming left V 8 bases short and J 4 bases short, with 11 bases between. CDR1 MNHEY and CDR2 SMNVEV come from the germline V gene (reference sequence). The CDR3 runs 13 residues. Generated by immunoSEQ multiplex PCR, the TCRdb table keeps only in-frame clones and is missing some. The top ten hold about 5.6% of the sample, which has some 80,000 clones, around 94% seen once. This receptor was obtained from a woman in her sixties in good health. Input material: blood. The chain couples TRBV27 to TRBJ1-4, with D perhaps TRBD1 (6 bases). DNA for the CDR3: TGTGCCAGCGCGGGACATAATAATGAAAAACTGTTTTTT. Residues: CASAGHNNEKLFF.